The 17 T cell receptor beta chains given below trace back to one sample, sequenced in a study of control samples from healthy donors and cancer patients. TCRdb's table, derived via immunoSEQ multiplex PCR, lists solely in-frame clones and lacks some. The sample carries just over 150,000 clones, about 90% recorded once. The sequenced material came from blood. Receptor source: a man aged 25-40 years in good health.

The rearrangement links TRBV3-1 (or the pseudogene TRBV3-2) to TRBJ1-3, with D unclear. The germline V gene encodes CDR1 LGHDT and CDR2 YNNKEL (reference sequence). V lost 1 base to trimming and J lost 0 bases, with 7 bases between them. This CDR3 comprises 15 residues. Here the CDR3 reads CASSQGTRSGNTIYF. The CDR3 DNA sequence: TGTGCCAGCAGCCAAGGCACCCGCTCTGGAAACACCATATATTTT.

The CDR3, as DNA: TGTGCCACCAGCAGCAACACTGAAGCTTTCTTT. It yields the protein CATSSNTEAFF. The rearrangement links TRBV15 to TRBJ1-1, with unresolved D. Germline assignment: CDR1 LNHNV and CDR2 YYDKDF (reference sequence). This CDR3 has 11 amino acids. Trimming removed 3 bases at V and 2 bases at J, with 1 base between. Combining the CDR3 with reference TRBV15 and TRBJ1-1 gives the whole variable domain DAMVIQNPRYQVTQFGKPVTLSCSQTLNHNVMYWYQQKSSQAPKLLFHYYDKDFNNEADTPDNFQSRRPNTSFCFLDIRSPGLGDTAMYLCATSSNTEAFFGQGTRLTVV.

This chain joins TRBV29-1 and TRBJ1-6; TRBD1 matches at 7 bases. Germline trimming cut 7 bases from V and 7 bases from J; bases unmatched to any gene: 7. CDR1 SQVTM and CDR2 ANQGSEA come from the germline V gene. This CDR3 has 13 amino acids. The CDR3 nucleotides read TGCAGCGCGTCCGGAGGGGGCAATTCACCCCTCCACTTT. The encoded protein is CSASGGGNSPLHF.

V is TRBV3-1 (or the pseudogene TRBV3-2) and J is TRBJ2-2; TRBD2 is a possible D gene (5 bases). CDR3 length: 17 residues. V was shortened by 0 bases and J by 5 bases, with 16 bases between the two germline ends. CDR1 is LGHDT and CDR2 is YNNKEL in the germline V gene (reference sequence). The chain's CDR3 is CASSQEDYLLSTGELFF. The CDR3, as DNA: TGTGCCAGCAGCCAAGAAGACTACCTATTATCAACCGGGGAGCTGTTTTTT.

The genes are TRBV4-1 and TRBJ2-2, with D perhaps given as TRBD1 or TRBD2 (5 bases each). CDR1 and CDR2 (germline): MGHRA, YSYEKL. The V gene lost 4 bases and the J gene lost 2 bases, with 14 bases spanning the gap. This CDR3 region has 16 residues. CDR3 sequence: CASSRSGTVNTGELFF. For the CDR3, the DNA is TGCGCCAGCAGCCGATCGGGGACCGTAAACACCGGGGAGCTGTTTTTT.

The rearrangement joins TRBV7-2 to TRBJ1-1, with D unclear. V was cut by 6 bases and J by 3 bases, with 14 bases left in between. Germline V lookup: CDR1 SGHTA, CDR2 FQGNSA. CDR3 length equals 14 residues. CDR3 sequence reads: CASSSPDRDTEAFF. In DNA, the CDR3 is TGTGCCAGCAGTTCCCCAGACCGGGACACTGAAGCTTTCTTT.

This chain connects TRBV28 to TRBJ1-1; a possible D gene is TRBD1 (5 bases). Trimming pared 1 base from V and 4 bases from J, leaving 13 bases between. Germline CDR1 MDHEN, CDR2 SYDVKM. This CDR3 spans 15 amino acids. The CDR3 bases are TGTGCCAGCAGTTTATTCGGGACGATGGTCACTGAAGCTTTCTTT. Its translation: CASSLFGTMVTEAFF.

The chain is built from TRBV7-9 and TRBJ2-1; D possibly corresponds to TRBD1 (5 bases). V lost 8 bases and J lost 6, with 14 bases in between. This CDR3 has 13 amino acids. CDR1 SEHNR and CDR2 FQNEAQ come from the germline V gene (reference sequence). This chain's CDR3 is CASGQGPTNEQFF. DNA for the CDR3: TGTGCCAGCGGGCAGGGCCCGACCAATGAGCAGTTCTTC.

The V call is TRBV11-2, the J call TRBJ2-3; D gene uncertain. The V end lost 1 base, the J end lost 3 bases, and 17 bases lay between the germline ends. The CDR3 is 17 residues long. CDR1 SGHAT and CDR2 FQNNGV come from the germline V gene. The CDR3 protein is CASSLGILAKATDTQYF. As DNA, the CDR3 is TGTGCCAGCAGCTTAGGTATCTTGGCAAAGGCAACAGATACGCAGTATTTT.

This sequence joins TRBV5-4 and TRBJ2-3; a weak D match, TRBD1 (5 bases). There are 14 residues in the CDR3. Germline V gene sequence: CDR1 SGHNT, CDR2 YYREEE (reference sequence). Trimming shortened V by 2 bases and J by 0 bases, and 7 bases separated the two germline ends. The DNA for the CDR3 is TGTGCCAGCAGCTTTACAGGAAGCACAGATACGCAGTATTTT. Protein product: CASSFTGSTDTQYF.

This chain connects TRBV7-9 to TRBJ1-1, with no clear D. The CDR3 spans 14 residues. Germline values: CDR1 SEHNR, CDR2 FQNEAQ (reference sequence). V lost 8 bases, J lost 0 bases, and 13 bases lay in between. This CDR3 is CASLSAQVNTEAFF. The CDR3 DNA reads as TGTGCCAGCCTTTCGGCCCAGGTGAACACTGAAGCTTTCTTT.

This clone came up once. DNA of the CDR3: TGTGCCAGCGGGCAGGGGGCCACTGAAAAACTGTTTTTT. Amino acids: CASGQGATEKLFF. The genes are TRBV2 and TRBJ1-4; 8 positions agree with TRBD1. Germline values: CDR1 SNHLY, CDR2 FYNNEI. The CDR3 is 13 residues long. V lost 8 bases to trimming and J lost 7 bases; unmatched junction nucleotides: 6.

The CDR3 loop is CASSPQAGLGNTIYF. CDR3 nucleotide sequence: TGCGCCAGCAGCCCACAGGCAGGCCTTGGAAACACCATATATTTT. The J gene is TRBJ1-3, the V gene TRBV5-1, with D possibly TRBD1 on 5 matching bases. Trimming left V 4 bases short and J 3 bases short, with 14 bases between. Germline V lookup: CDR1 SGHRS, CDR2 YFSETQ. The CDR3 covers 15 residues.

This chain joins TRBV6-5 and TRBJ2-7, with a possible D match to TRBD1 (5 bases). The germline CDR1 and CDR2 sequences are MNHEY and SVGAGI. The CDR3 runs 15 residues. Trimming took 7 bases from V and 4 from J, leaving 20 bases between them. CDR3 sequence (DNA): TGTGCCAGCACTAGACAGACGGGTACCCAATACGAGCAGTACTTC. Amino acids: CASTRQTGTQYEQYF.

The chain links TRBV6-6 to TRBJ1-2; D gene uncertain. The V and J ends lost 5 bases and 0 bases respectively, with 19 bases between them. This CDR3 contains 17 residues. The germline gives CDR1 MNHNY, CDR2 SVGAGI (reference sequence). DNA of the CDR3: TGTGCCAGCAGTCCCCTAGGCCACGACCCCTCTAACTATGGCTACACCTTC. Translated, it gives CASSPLGHDPSNYGYTF.

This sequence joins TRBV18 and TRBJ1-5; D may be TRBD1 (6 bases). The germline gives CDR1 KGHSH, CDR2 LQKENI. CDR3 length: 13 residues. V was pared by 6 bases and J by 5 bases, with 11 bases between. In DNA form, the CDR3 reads TGTGCCAGCTCCCGACAGGAGCATCAGCCCCAGCATTTT. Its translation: CASSRQEHQPQHF.

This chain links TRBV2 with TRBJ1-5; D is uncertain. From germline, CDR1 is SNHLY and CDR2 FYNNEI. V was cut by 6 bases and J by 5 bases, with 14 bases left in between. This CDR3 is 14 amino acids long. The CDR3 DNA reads TGTGCCAGCAGGGGTCAACGGGTTCATCAGCCCCAGCATTTT. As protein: CASRGQRVHQPQHF.